Reported below is one T cell receptor beta chain. This receptor's antigen is unknown. Base qualities are not recorded, but no much larger clone differs from it by a single base. The CDR3, cysteine through phenylalanine, is 15 amino acids long. The retained sequence is limited to the CDR3, 45 bases, with the frame set at the first base. Relative to germline, V is missing 7 bases and J is missing 7 bases, with 9 bases of the junction outside any gene match. According to the germline V gene (reference sequence), CDR1 reads LNHDA and CDR2 reads SQIVND. This sample stems from a study of blood T cell repertoires in COVID-19 (dated by TCRdb to about 2020). About the investigation overall: Samples covering the acute and convalescent phases of COVID-19 were provided by collaborators in the United States, Italy and Spain. The material from the prospective study consisted of cDNA or gDNA derived from T cells, B-cell-depleted T cells, or PBMCs. Samples came from the ongoing ImmuneRACE study (first 160 participants) plus 1,254 subjects from 6 global collaborators. HLA class I and class II types, where available, came from metadata supplied by the sample provider rather than from assay-based typing. A de-identified subject ID, COVID-19 status, age in years and sex were almost always included in the sample metadata. A freely available public database, intended as a resource for researchers studying the immune response to SARS-CoV-2, is where the repertoires were released. Subjects who had been exposed to COVID-19, were actively infected with it, or had recovered from it provided the deeply sampled blood TCRbeta repertoires that made up the dataset.

TCRbeta CDR3 regions were amplified from genomic DNA using the immunoSEQ Assay, a bias-controlled multiplex PCR. On the study's bioinformatics: Nucleated cell counts per sample were estimated from amplification of reference gene primers within the assay. To quantify the absolute abundance of each unique TCRbeta CDR3 rearrangement, sequence reads were collapsed and filtered. For each sample, productive Simpson clonality was calculated as the square root of Simpson's diversity index across productive rearrangements. The source is immuneACCESS, and TCRdb retained only in-frame sequences with V and J called. Part of the clones is not carried over; for the studies checked, unresolved V genes explain less than half of this, and the remainder is unexplained. The V and J calls and clone size come from that table; D and trimming were worked out from the DNA. Counted in this sample were fewer than 350,000 clones; around 90% of them appeared once. Jointly, the top ten make up approximately 2.4% of the sample.

The study at large found these results: Clinical and demographic metadata were provided uncurated, with the amount varying by source and participant.

Participants in the prospective study were aged roughly 18 to 100 years, lived in approximately 26 United States geographic areas, and enrolled through a virtual design. In the prospective study, participants were assigned to cohorts based on the clinical history participants reported in a screening survey and a study questionnaire. Mobile phlebotomists in the prospective study collected whole blood, serum and a nasopharyngeal or oropharyngeal swab from every participant. Prospective study participants could optionally give additional blood draws and questionnaires over an approximately 2-month period. Blood samples from the prospective study were shipped frozen or at room temperature prior to DNA extraction.

Here the chain combines TRBV19 and TRBJ2-2; the central 10 bases match TRBD2. This clonotype was sampled from a woman between 40 and 50 years old with acute COVID-19. The sequencing input was PBMCs or T cells enriched from blood (not recorded which). The DNA sequence is as follows: TGTGCCAGTAAGCCCCTAGCGGGAGTGGTCGGGGAGCTGTTTTTT. Its product reads: CASKPLAGVVGELFF.